This is a list of T cell receptor beta chains from one sample in a study of OX40 agonist ivuxolimab in advanced cancers. Some clones are missing from TCRdb's copy, which holds only in-frame ones; the method was immunoSEQ multiplex PCR. Of about 45,000 clones in the sample, 84% are singletons; the top ten hold 2.6%. Specimen: CD4+ or CD8+ T cells sorted from blood, collected in a trial of the OX40 agonist ivuxolimab. These receptors came from an adult with an advanced solid tumor such as melanoma, head and neck, liver or kidney cancer. Both conserved end residues are part of each CDR3. The D gene is left open where the match is weak. Size is omitted from some rows. Given values are once, few, many or a class for expanded clones.

V gene: TRBV5-1; J gene: TRBJ2-5; D gene: TRBD2; clone size: -; CDR3 protein: CASSLGLARQETQYF; CDR3 DNA: TGCGCCAGCAGCTTGGGACTAGCGAGGCAAGAGACCCAGTACTTC
V gene: TRBV6-5; J gene: TRBJ1-5; D gene: -; clone size: -; CDR3 protein: CASKGGSNQPQHF; CDR3 DNA: TGTGCCAGCAAGGGGGGTAGCAATCAGCCCCAGCATTTT
V gene: TRBV10-3; J gene: TRBJ1-2; D gene: -; clone size: -; CDR3 protein: CAISDLQGSYGYTF; CDR3 DNA: TGTGCCATCAGTGACCTACAAGGATCGTATGGCTACACCTTC
V gene: TRBV19; J gene: TRBJ1-2; D gene: -; clone size: -; CDR3 protein: CASSMGNLGHTF; CDR3 DNA: TGTGCCAGTAGTATGGGTAACCTTGGCCACACCTTC
V gene: TRBV6-5; J gene: TRBJ2-7; D gene: -; clone size: -; CDR3 protein: CASSYQGSEQYF; CDR3 DNA: TGTGCCAGCAGTTACCAGGGCTCCGAGCAGTACTTC
V gene: TRBV6-5; J gene: TRBJ1-4; D gene: TRBD1; clone size: -; CDR3 protein: CASSGQGAGNEKLFF; CDR3 DNA: TGTGCCAGCAGCGGACAGGGGGCAGGAAACGAAAAACTGTTTTTT
V gene: TRBV6-1; J gene: TRBJ1-5; D gene: -; clone size: -; CDR3 protein: CASSERGLSYQPQHF; CDR3 DNA: TGTGCCAGCAGTGAAAGAGGGCTTTCATATCAGCCCCAGCATTTT
V gene: TRBV28; J gene: TRBJ2-1; D gene: -; clone size: -; CDR3 protein: CASSLQGYGEQFF; CDR3 DNA: TGTGCCAGCAGTTTGCAGGGGTATGGTGAGCAGTTCTTC
V gene: TRBV19; J gene: TRBJ2-7; D gene: TRBD2; clone size: -; CDR3 protein: CASSRTSGSEEQYF; CDR3 DNA: TGTGCCAGTAGCCGGACTAGCGGGAGTGAAGAGCAGTACTTC
V gene: TRBV18; J gene: TRBJ2-1; D gene: -; clone size: -; CDR3 protein: CASSRGSDSNEQFF; CDR3 DNA: TGTGCCAGCTCACGAGGCAGCGACTCAAATGAGCAGTTCTTC
V gene: TRBV7-2; J gene: TRBJ1-3; D gene: -; clone size: -; CDR3 protein: CASSLGSFSGNTIYF; CDR3 DNA: TGTGCCAGCAGCTTGGGGTCTTTTTCTGGAAACACCATATATTTT
V gene: TRBV5-1; J gene: TRBJ1-1; D gene: -; clone size: -; CDR3 protein: CASSLSGTNTEAFF; CDR3 DNA: TGCGCCAGCAGCTTATCCGGGACTAACACTGAAGCTTTCTTT
V gene: TRBV19; J gene: TRBJ1-1; D gene: TRBD1; clone size: -; CDR3 protein: CASRGQVSHTEAFF; CDR3 DNA: TGTGCCAGTAGGGGACAGGTGTCCCACACTGAAGCTTTCTTT
V gene: TRBV5-8; J gene: TRBJ2-3; D gene: TRBD2; clone size: -; CDR3 protein: CASSLAPAGGDTQYF; CDR3 DNA: TGTGCCAGCAGCTTGGCGCCAGCGGGGGGAGATACGCAGTATTTT
V gene: TRBV29-1; J gene: TRBJ1-1; D gene: -; clone size: once; CDR3 protein: CSVEDHVNTEAFF; CDR3 DNA: TGCAGCGTTGAAGATCACGTTAACACTGAAGCTTTCTTT